One sample yielded the 2 T cell receptor beta chains listed below, sequenced in a study of cytomegalovirus exposure and HLA in healthy donors. The primer mix had 60 Vbeta and 13 Jbeta primers. Data came from immunoSEQ multiplex PCR; TCRdb stores just in-frame clones and leaves some out. Of 150,000 to 200,000 clones listed, around 90% are singletons. Sample: PBMCs. All receptors come from a woman younger than 30 in good health and CMV-seronegative.

The V gene is TRBV7-9, the J gene TRBJ1-2; 7 nucleotides align to TRBD1. Looked up from germline, CDR1 is SEHNR and CDR2 is FQNEAQ (reference sequence). This CDR3 is 13 amino acids long. The junction had 4 bases not matched to a gene; V was cut back by 5 bases and J by 4 bases. The DNA for the CDR3 is TGTGCCAGCAGCCGGGGACAGAGCTATGGCTACACCTTC. This sequence encodes CASSRGQSYGYTF. Variable domain in full (rest from reference TRBV7-9 and TRBJ1-2): DTGVSQNPRHKITKRGQNVTFRCDPISEHNRLYWYRQTLGQGPEFLTYFQNEAQLEKSRLLSDRFSAERPKGSFSTLEIQRTEQGDSAMYLCASSRGQSYGYTFGSGTRLTVV.

This sequence joins TRBV29-1 and TRBJ1-6, with 7 bases identical to TRBD1. CDR1 and CDR2 from the germline V gene are SQVTM and ANQGSEA. V trimming: 4 bases; J trimming: 7 bases; junction bases outside the gene matches: 4. The CDR3 consists of 13 residues. The CDR3 here is CSVGTGLNSPLHF. The CDR3 DNA sequence: TGCAGCGTTGGGACAGGTCTAAATTCACCCCTCCACTTT.